One sample yielded the 12 T cell receptor beta chains listed below, sequenced in a study of cytotoxic CD8 clonotypes in ibrutinib-treated CLL. The data were produced by immunoSEQ multiplex PCR, yet TCRdb's version contains in-frame clones alone and is incomplete. The sample carries almost 250,000 clones, 60% to 75% recorded once. The input for sequencing was PBMCs, taken after 24 months of ibrutinib treatment. The receptors here all came from a human donor with chronic lymphocytic leukemia.

This clone showed up just a few times. Additional DNA sequences in this sample encode the identical CDR3. The V and J genes are TRBV28 and TRBJ2-7; D not resolved. Germline-derived CDR1 and CDR2 are MDHEN and SYDVKM. The CDR3 is made up of 12 amino acids. V lost 2 bases to trimming and J lost 4 bases, with 6 bases between them. Written as DNA, the CDR3 is TGTGCCAGCAGTTTAGGGGTTTACGAGCAGTACTTC. Its translation is CASSLGVYEQYF.

V usage is TRBV6-5 and J usage is TRBJ1-1, with D uncertain. Germline V gene data show CDR1 as MNHEY and CDR2 as SVGAGI. The V and J ends lost 6 bases and 3 bases respectively, with 5 bases between them. CDR3 length: 11 residues. CDR3 amino acids: CASRTYTEAFF. CDR3 DNA sequence: TGTGCCAGCAGAACATACACTGAAGCTTTCTTT.

This clone occurred a few times. The chain is built from TRBV29-1 and TRBJ1-2; D gene uncertain. Germline CDR1 is SQVTM and CDR2 is ANQGSEA. Trimming pared 2 bases from V and 4 bases from J, leaving 11 bases between. The CDR3 consists of 13 residues. The DNA of the CDR3 is TGCAGCGTTGAAACTCAAAGCGGCTATGGCTACACCTTC. This sequence encodes CSVETQSGYGYTF. The full variable domain, with the rest looked up from reference TRBV29-1 and TRBJ1-2, is SAVISQKPSRDICQRGTSLTIQCQVDSQVTMMFWYRQQPGQSLTLIATANQGSEATYESGFVIDKFPISRPNLTFSTLTVSNMSPEDSSIYLCSVETQSGYGYTFGSGTRLTVV.

J is TRBJ1-1 and V is TRBV6-5; TRBD1 matches 7 bases. CDR1 is MNHEY and CDR2 is SVGAGI in the germline V gene. CDR3 length: 12 amino acids. V gave up 6 bases and J gave up 8 bases; unmatched junction bases: 6. The CDR3 nucleotides are TGTGCCAGCAGGACGGGACAGCCGGAAGCTTTCTTT. Amino acids: CASRTGQPEAFF.

V and J are TRBV19 and TRBJ1-1; D is uncertain. Germline V gene lookup returns CDR1 LNHDA and CDR2 SQIVND (reference sequence). V lost 1 base to trimming and J lost 0 bases, with 6 bases between them. The CDR3 is 14 residues long. This CDR3 is CASSIGTVNTEAFF. DNA for the CDR3: TGTGCCAGTAGTATAGGCACGGTGAACACTGAAGCTTTCTTT. Combining the CDR3 with reference TRBV19 and TRBJ1-1 gives the whole variable domain DGGITQSPKYLFRKEGQNVTLSCEQNLNHDAMYWYRQDPGQGLRLIYYSQIVNDFQKGDIAEGYSVSREKKESFPLTVTSAQKNPTAFYLCASSIGTVNTEAFFGQGTRLTVV.

This chain's CDR3 is CASRIGQGGNEQFF. CDR3 bases: TGTGCCAGCAGGATTGGACAGGGAGGGAATGAGCAGTTCTTC. The chain has TRBV6-5 and TRBJ2-1; weak D call: TRBD1 (8 bases). This CDR3 has 14 amino acids. Trimming cost V 6 bases and J 7 bases, with 16 bases left between them. Germline CDR1 reads MNHEY; CDR2 reads SVGAGI.

The chain links TRBV6-6 to TRBJ2-1; TRBD1 agrees at 9 bases. The germline V gene has CDR1 MNHNY and CDR2 SVGAGI (reference sequence). The CDR3 is 16 residues long. The ends lost 4 bases at V and 5 bases at J; junction bases unmatched: 9. Written as DNA, the CDR3 is TGTGCCAGCAGTTCCCCCGGGACAGGGTCCGACAATGAGCAGTTCTTC. This translates into CASSSPGTGSDNEQFF.

The gene calls are TRBV27 and TRBJ1-2; D is undetermined. The CDR3 runs to 14 residues. Germline V gene sequence: CDR1 MNHEY, CDR2 SMNVEV (reference sequence). The germline V and J ends were trimmed by 5 bases and 8 bases, with 18 bases remaining between them. In nucleotides, the CDR3 is TGTGCCAGCAGTCAAAGTGCCCGGGAACGCGGCTACACCTTC. It specifies CASSQSARERGYTF.

This rearrangement joins TRBV28 to TRBJ1-5; 7 bases align to TRBD1. J gave up 5 bases and V 7 bases, and 8 bases lay outside the gene matches. This CDR3 comprises 14 residues. Germline V gives CDR1 MDHEN, CDR2 SYDVKM. The DNA for the CDR3 is TGTGCCAGCAACACCGACAGGGAGGATCAGCCCCAGCATTTT. It specifies CASNTDREDQPQHF.

This chain joins TRBV2 and TRBJ2-1; D is unclear. Germline V gives CDR1 SNHLY, CDR2 FYNNEI. V shed 5 bases and J shed 9 bases, with 11 bases lying between them. The CDR3 contains 12 residues. This chain's CDR3 is CASSLRPSEQFF. The CDR3 region has the DNA TGTGCCAGCAGTTTACGGCCAAGTGAGCAGTTCTTC.

The chain joins TRBV7-2 to TRBJ1-3; D gene ambiguous. With 7 bases removed from V and 4 bases from J, the gap between germline ends came to 17 bases. This CDR3 has 15 residues. CDR1 is SGHTA and CDR2 is FQGNSA in the germline V gene. The CDR3 nucleotides are TGTGCCAGCACCTCAACAGCGAAAGGGGGAAACACCATATATTTT. This sequence encodes CASTSTAKGGNTIYF.

This clone turned up a few times. The V gene is TRBV19, the J gene TRBJ2-7; D call uncertain. The germline V gene encodes CDR1 LNHDA and CDR2 SQIVND (reference sequence). The V end was cut by 6 bases, the J end by 3 bases, with 12 bases between. The CDR3 has 13 amino acids. The CDR3 DNA reads TGTGCCAGTAGCCAGTTTCAGTTCTACGAGCAGTACTTC. Its protein product is CASSQFQFYEQYF.